The T cell receptor (beta chain) under discussion was sequenced for a study of cytomegalovirus exposure and HLA in healthy donors. Findings of the study overall: According to a subsequent analysis, TCR clusters from the first cohort were inclined to appear together in the 120 or so validation repertoires. The authors listed approximately 150 TCR beta chains as cytomegalovirus-associated.

J lost 8 bases, V lost 6 bases, and 5 bases had no gene match. The germline CDR1 and CDR2 sequences are MNHNS and SASEGT. This CDR3 spans 13 amino acids. The data were produced by immunoSEQ multiplex PCR, yet TCRdb's version contains in-frame clones alone and is incomplete. The sample holds some 240,000 clones, over 80% seen once. Comment on this clone: Its antigen is as yet unknown.

The sequence was collected from a woman under 30 in good health and CMV-seronegative. Specimen: PBMCs. The genes are TRBV6-1 and TRBJ2-1; 9 bases map to TRBD1. CDR3 DNA: TGTGCCAGCAGCCGGGGACAGGGCGATGAGCAGTTCTTC. This translates into CASSRGQGDEQFF.